Shown below are 3 T cell receptor beta chains from a single sample sequenced in a study of blood T cell repertoires in COVID-19 (dated by TCRdb to 2020 to 2021). Library prep was done by the immunoSEQ multiplex PCR assay. Sourced from immuneACCESS, this table was stored by TCRdb with only in-frame sequences that have V and J called. A share of the clones is absent; for the studies checked, an unresolved V gene accounts for under half, and the remainder has no known explanation. This sample lists approximately 220,000 clones; around 84% were detected once. Jointly, the top ten make up over 2.5% of the sample. Sequencing used peripheral blood. Source of these receptors: a man over 45 who had recovered from COVID-19.

The rearrangement links TRBV19 to TRBJ1-1; D is ambiguous. CDR1 and CDR2 from the germline V gene are LNHDA and SQIVND (reference sequence). V dropped 10 bases and J dropped 4 bases, with 19 bases sitting between them. The CDR3 length is 14 residues. The CDR3 nucleotides are TGTGCCACCAACCCCCGCGGACTGGGCACTGAAGCTTTCTTT. Translation gives CATNPRGLGTEAFF.

This chain links TRBV28 with TRBJ2-3; 8 bases are shared with TRBD2. Germline V CDR1 and CDR2: MDHEN, SYDVKM. This CDR3 spans 17 amino acids. Trimming cost V 5 bases and J 2 bases; bases outside gene matches: 12. The CDR3 coding sequence is TGTGCCAGCAGTGCAACACTAGCGGAGTCACTCACAGATACGCAGTATTTT. Translating it yields CASSATLAESLTDTQYF. The full variable domain, in which reference TRBV28 and TRBJ2-3 provide the parts outside the CDR3, is DVKVTQSSRYLVKRTGEKVFLECVQDMDHENMFWYRQDPGLGLRLIYFSYDVKMKEKGDIPEGYSVSREKKERFSLILESASTNQTSMYLCASSATLAESLTDTQYFGPGTRLTVL.

The rearrangement links TRBV5-4 to TRBJ2-5; D unresolved. V was shortened by 2 bases and J by 5 bases, with 10 bases between the two germline ends. The germline V gene encodes CDR1 SGHNT and CDR2 YYREEE (reference sequence). The CDR3 covers 13 residues. Here the CDR3 DNA reads TGTGCCAGCAGCTTAGCAGGATGGGAGACCCAGTACTTC. Residues: CASSLAGWETQYF. The full variable domain, with the rest looked up from reference TRBV5-4 and TRBJ2-5, is ETGVTQSPTHLIKTRGQQVTLRCSSQSGHNTVSWYQQALGQGPQFIFQYYREEENGRGNFPPRFSGLQFPNYSSELNVNALELDDSALYLCASSLAGWETQYFGPGTRLLVL.